These 9 T cell receptor beta chains were all obtained from the same sample, sequenced in a study of cytomegalovirus exposure and HLA in healthy donors. The PCR used 60 Vbeta and 13 Jbeta primers. Only in-frame clones appear in the TCRdb table, and some are missing; sequencing was by immunoSEQ multiplex PCR. The data show approximately 81,000 clones, more than 60% seen once. Material: PBMCs. The receptor set was obtained from a man aged 45-65 years in good health and CMV-seropositive.

This clone was counted between two and nine times. The chain employs TRBV27 and TRBJ1-2, with D tentatively TRBD1 (6 bases). The germline CDR1 and CDR2 sequences are MNHEY and SMNVEV (reference sequence). The CDR3 runs to 13 residues. V was clipped by 6 bases and J by 2 bases, with 10 bases between them. As DNA, the CDR3 is TGTGCCAGCAGCGGGGGGCCCAACTATGGCTACACCTTC. It specifies CASSGGPNYGYTF.

Regarding this clone: Here the CDR3 omits its conserved ending phenylalanine or tryptophan, so a read error is the likely source. It is unclear where the CDR3 begins or ends on the DNA, so no DNA is shown, and the CDR3 is as TCRdb lists it. The gene calls are TRBV21-1 and TRBJ1-4; TRBD1, the table's D call, was not compared with the DNA. TRBV21-1 is annotated as a pseudogene. A total of 11 residues make up the CDR3, ends included. This CDR3 is CASTHALGRHV.

J is TRBJ2-1 and V is TRBV4-1; 15 nucleotides match TRBD2. Germline CDR1 is MGHRA and CDR2 is YSYEKL. V was clipped by 0 bases and J by 8 bases; unmatched bases: 17. The length of the CDR3 is 21 residues. This CDR3 reads CASSQERSGLAGGGIKDEQFF. DNA for the CDR3: TGCGCCAGCAGCCAAGAAAGGTCGGGACTAGCGGGAGGTGGGATTAAGGATGAGCAGTTCTTC.

The chain uses TRBV27 and TRBJ1-5; TRBD1 matches at 8 bases. Germline CDR1 reads MNHEY; CDR2 reads SMNVEV (reference sequence). This CDR3 has 15 amino acids. The V segment lost 4 bases and the J segment 6 bases; nucleotides outside the gene matches: 8. The CDR3 DNA is TGTGCCAGCAGTTCCGCAGGGGGCTGGGGTCAGCCCCAGCATTTT. As protein: CASSSAGGWGQPQHF.

The chain couples TRBV30 to TRBJ2-7, with 11 positions matching TRBD2. V was clipped by 0 bases and J by 0 bases; unmatched bases: 7. The CDR3 runs 17 residues. CDR1 and CDR2 from the germline V gene are GTSNPN and SVGIG (reference sequence). The chain's CDR3 is CAWSVWTSGLSSYEQYF. DNA of the CDR3: TGTGCCTGGAGTGTCTGGACTAGCGGGCTCAGCTCCTACGAGCAGTACTTC. The full variable domain, completed using reference TRBV30 and TRBJ2-7, is SQTIHQWPATLVQPVGSPLSLECTVEGTSNPNLYWYRQAAGRGLQLLFYSVGIGQISSEVPQNLSASRPQDRQFILSSKKLLLSDSGFYLCAWSVWTSGLSSYEQYFGPGTRLTVT.

V usage is TRBV5-5 and J usage is TRBJ2-2; weak D call: TRBD2 (7 bases). CDR3 length equals 17 residues. The V end was cut by 4 bases, the J end by 0 bases, with 16 bases between. Germline-derived CDR1 and CDR2 are SGHKS and YYEKEE (reference sequence). The chain's CDR3 is CASSPRGAGANTGELFF. For the CDR3, the DNA is TGTGCCAGCAGCCCCCGGGGGGCAGGGGCGAACACCGGGGAGCTGTTTTTT.

This chain connects TRBV5-1 to TRBJ2-1; D uncertain. Trimming took off 4 bases at V and 4 bases at J, with 12 bases between the two ends. Per the germline V gene, CDR1 is SGHRS and CDR2 is YFSETQ. The CDR3 has 14 amino acids. The CDR3 loop reads CASSVLDPYNEQFF. In DNA, the CDR3 is TGCGCCAGCAGCGTCCTAGACCCATACAATGAGCAGTTCTTC.

The J gene is TRBJ1-1, the V gene TRBV7-8; 9 bases map to TRBD1. The J segment lost 3 bases and the V segment lost 2 bases, leaving 7 bases of the junction unmatched. CDR1 and CDR2 from the germline V gene are SGHVS and FQNEAQ. The CDR3 is made up of 16 amino acids. This chain's CDR3 is CASSLRPGQGDTEAFF. CDR3 DNA sequence: TGTGCCAGCAGCTTAAGACCGGGACAGGGCGACACTGAAGCTTTCTTT.

J is TRBJ2-6 and V is TRBV28; 7 nucleotides agree with TRBD1. The CDR3 has 19 residues. Germline V lookup: CDR1 MDHEN, CDR2 SYDVKM. Trimming took 4 bases from V and 2 from J; bases not matched to a gene: 14. CDR3 coding DNA: TGTGCCAGCAGTTCCACAGGGGAAGGCTCTTGGGCTGGGGCCAACGTCCTGACTTTC. It codes for CASSSTGEGSWAGANVLTF.